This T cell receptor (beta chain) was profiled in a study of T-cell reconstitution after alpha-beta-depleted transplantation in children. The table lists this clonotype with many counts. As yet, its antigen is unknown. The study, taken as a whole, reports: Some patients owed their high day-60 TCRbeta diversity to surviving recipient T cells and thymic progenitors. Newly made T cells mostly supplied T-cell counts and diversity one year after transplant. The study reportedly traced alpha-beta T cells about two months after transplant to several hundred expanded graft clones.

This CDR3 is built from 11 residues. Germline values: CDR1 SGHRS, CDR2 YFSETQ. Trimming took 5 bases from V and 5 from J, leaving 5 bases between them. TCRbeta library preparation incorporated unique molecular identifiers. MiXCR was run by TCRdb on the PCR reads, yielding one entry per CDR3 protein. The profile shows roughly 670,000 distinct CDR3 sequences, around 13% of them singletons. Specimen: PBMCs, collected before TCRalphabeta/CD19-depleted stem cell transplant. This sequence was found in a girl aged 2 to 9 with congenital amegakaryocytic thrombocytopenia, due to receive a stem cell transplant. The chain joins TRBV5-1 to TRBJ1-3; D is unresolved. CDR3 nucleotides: TGCGCCAGCAGGGCGAGAAACACCATATATTTT. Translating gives CASRARNTIYF.